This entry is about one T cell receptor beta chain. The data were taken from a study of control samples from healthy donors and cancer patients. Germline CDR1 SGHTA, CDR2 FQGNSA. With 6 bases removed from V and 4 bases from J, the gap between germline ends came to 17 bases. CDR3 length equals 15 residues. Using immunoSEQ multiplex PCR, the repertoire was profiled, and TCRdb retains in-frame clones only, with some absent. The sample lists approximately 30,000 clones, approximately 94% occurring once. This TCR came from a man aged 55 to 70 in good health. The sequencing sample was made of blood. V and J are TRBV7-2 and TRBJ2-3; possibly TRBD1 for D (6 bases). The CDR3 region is CASRPPGVLPDTQYF. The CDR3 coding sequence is TGTGCCAGCAGACCCCCAGGGGTGCTACCAGATACGCAGTATTTT.